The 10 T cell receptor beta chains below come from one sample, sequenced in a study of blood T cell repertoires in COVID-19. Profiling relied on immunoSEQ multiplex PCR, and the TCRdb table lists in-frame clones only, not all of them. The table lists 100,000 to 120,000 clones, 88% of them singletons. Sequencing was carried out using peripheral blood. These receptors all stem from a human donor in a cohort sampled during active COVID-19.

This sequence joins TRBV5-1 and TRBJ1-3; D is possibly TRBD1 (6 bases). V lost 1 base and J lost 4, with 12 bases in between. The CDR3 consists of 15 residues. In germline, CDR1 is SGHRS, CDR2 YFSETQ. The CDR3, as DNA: TGCGCCAGCAGCTTGCCACAGGGTACGGGAAACACCATATATTTT. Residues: CASSLPQGTGNTIYF.

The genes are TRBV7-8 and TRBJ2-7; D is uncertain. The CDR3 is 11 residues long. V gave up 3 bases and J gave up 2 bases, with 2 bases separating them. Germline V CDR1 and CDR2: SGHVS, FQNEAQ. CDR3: CASSFTYEQYF. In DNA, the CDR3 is TGTGCCAGCAGCTTTACCTACGAGCAGTACTTC. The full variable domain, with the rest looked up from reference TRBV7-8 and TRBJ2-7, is GAGVSQSPRYKVAKRGQDVALRCDPISGHVSLFWYQQALGQGPEFLTYFQNEAQLDKSGLPSDRFFAERPEGSVSTLKIQRTQQEDSAVYLCASSFTYEQYFGPGTRLTVT.

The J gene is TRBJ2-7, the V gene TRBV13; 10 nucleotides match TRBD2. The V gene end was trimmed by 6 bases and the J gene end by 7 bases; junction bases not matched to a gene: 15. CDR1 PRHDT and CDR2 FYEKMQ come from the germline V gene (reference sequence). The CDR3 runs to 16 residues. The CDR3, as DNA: TGTGCCAGCAGAGCGGCTAGCGGGGGCACCAGCGAAGAGCAGTACTTC. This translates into CASRAASGGTSEEQYF.

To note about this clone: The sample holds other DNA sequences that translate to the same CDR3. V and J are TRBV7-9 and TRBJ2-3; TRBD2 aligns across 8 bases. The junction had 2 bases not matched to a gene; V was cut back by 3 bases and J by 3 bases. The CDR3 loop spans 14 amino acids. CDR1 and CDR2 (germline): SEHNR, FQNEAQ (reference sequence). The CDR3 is CASSLTGGTDTQYF. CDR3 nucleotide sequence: TGTGCCAGCAGCTTGACGGGAGGGACAGATACGCAGTATTTT. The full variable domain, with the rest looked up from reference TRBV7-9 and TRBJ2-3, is DTGVSQNPRHKITKRGQNVTFRCDPISEHNRLYWYRQTLGQGPEFLTYFQNEAQLEKSRLLSDRFSAERPKGSFSTLEIQRTEQGDSAMYLCASSLTGGTDTQYFGPGTRLTVL.

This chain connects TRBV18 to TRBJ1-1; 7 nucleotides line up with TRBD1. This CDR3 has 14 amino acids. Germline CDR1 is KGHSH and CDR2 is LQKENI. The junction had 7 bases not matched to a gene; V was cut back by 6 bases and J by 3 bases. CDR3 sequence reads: CASSQGGTDTEAFF. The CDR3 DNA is TGTGCCAGCTCCCAGGGGGGCACCGACACTGAAGCTTTCTTT.

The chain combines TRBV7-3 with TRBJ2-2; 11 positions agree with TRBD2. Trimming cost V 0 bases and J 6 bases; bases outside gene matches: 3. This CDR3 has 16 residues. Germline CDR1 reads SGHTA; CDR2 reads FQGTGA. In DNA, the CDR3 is TGTGCCAGCAGCTTAACGGCACTAGCGGGAGCCGGGGAGCTGTTTTTT. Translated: CASSLTALAGAGELFF.

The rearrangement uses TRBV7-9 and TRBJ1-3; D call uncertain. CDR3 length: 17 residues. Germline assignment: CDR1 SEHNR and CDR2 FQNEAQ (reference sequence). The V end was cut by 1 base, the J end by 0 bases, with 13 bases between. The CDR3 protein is CASSLGLFSSSGNTIYF. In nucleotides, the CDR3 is TGTGCCAGCAGCTTAGGACTCTTCTCAAGCTCTGGAAACACCATATATTTT.

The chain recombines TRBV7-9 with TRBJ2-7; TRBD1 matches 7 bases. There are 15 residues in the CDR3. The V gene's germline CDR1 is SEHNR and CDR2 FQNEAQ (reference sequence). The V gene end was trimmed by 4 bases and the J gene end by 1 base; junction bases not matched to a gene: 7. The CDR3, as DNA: TGTGCCAGCAGCTCCCAGACAGGGTCATCCTACGAGCAGTACTTC. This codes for CASSSQTGSSYEQYF.

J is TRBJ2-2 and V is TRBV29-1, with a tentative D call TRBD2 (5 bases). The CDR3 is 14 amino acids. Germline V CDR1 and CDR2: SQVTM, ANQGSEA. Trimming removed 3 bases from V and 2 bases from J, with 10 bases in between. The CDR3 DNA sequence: TGCAGCGTTGAGGGTGGACTCAACACCGGGGAGCTGTTTTTT. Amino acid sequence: CSVEGGLNTGELFF.

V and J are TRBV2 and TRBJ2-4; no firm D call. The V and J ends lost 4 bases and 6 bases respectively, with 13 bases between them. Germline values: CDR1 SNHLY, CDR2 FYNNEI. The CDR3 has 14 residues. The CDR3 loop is CASSGEERRNIQYF. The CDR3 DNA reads TGTGCCAGCAGTGGCGAGGAGAGAAGAAACATTCAGTACTTC. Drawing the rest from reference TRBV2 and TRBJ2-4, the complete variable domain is EPEVTQTPSHQVTQMGQEVILRCVPISNHLYFYWYRQILGQKVEFLVSFYNNEISEKSEIFDDQFSVERPDGSNFTLKIRSTKLEDSAMYFCASSGEERRNIQYFGAGTRLSVL.